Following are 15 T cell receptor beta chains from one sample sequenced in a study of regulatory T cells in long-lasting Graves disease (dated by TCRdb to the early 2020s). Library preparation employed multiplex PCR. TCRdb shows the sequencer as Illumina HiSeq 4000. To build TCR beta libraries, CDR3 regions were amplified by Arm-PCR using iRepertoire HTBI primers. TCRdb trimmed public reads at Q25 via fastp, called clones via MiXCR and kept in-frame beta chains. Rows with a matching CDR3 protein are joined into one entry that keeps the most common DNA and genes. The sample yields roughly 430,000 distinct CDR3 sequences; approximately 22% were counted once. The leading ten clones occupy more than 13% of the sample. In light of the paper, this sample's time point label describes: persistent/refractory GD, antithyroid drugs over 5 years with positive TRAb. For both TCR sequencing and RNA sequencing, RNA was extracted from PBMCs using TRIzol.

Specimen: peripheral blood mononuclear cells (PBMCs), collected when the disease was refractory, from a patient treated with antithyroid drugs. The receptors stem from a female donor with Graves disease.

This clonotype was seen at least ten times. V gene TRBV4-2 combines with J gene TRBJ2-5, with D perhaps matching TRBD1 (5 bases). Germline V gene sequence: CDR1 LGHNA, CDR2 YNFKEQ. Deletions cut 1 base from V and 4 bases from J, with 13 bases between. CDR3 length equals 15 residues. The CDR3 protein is CASSQVPQGRETQYF. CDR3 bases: TGTGCCAGCAGCCAAGTTCCCCAGGGAAGAGAGACCCAGTACTTC.

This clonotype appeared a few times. The CDR3 is CSVQGPYEQYF. DNA for the CDR3: TGCAGCGTACAGGGTCCCTACGAGCAGTACTTC. The V gene is TRBV29-1, the J gene TRBJ2-7; D is possibly TRBD1 (6 bases). Trimming pared 6 bases from V and 2 bases from J, leaving 8 bases between. The germline V gene encodes CDR1 SQVTM and CDR2 ANQGSEA. The CDR3 contains 11 residues.

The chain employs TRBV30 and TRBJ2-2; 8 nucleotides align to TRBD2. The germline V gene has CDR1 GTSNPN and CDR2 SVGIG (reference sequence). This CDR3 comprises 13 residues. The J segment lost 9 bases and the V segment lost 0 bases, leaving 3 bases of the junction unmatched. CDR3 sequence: CAWSVVAGRELFF. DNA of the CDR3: TGTGCCTGGAGTGTAGTAGCGGGAAGGGAGCTGTTTTTT.

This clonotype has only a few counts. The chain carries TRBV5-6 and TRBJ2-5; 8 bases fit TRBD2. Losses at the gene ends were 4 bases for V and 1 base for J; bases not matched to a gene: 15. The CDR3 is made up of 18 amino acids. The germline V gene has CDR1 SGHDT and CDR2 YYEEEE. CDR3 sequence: CASSPTIVLAGSQETQYF. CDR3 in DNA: TGTGCCAGCAGCCCGACGATCGTATTAGCGGGAAGCCAAGAGACCCAGTACTTC.

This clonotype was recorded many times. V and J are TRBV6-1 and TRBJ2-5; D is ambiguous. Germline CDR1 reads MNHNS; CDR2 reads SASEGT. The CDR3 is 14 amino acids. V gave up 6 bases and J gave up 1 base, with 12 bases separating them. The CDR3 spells CASRPQGSQETQYF. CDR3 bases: TGTGCCAGCAGGCCCCAAGGAAGCCAAGAGACCCAGTACTTC.

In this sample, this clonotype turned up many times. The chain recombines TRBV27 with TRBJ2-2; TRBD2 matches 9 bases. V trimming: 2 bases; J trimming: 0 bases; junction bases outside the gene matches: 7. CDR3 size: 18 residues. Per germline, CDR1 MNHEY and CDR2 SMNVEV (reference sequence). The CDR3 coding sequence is TGTGCCAGCAGTTTAAGGTCGCTAGCGGGAACGAACACCGGGGAGCTGTTTTTT. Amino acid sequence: CASSLRSLAGTNTGELFF.

For the CDR3, the DNA is TGTGCCAGCAGCTTGACCGGGACACATAGCAATCAGCCCCAGCATTTT. Translating it yields CASSLTGTHSNQPQHF. The rearrangement links TRBV7-2 to TRBJ1-5; D is perhaps TRBD1 (6 bases). V lost 3 bases to trimming and J lost 0 bases, with 12 bases between them. This CDR3 has 16 residues. Germline CDR1 SGHTA, CDR2 FQGNSA.

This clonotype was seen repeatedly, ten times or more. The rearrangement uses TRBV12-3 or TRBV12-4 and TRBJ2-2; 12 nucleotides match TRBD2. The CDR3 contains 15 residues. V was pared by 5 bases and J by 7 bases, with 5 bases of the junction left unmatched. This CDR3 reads CASSKTSGSGGELFF. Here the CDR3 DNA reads TGTGCCAGCAGTAAGACTAGCGGGAGCGGCGGGGAGCTGTTTTTT.

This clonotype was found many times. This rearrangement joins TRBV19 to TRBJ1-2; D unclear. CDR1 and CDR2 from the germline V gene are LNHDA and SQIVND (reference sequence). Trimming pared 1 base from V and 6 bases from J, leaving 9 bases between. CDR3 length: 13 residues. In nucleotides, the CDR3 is TGTGCCAGTAGTATAGCAGGCTCTGATGGCTACACCTTC. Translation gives CASSIAGSDGYTF.

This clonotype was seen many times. CDR3 nucleotides: TGTGCCAGCATCCTATCGGGGGGAGGGCTCACTGAAGCTTTCTTT. This gives the protein CASILSGGGLTEAFF. The chain combines TRBV27 with TRBJ1-1; maybe TRBD1 (5 bases). The V and J ends lost 7 bases and 4 bases respectively, with 19 bases between them. This CDR3 is built from 15 residues. Germline V CDR1 and CDR2: MNHEY, SMNVEV (reference sequence).

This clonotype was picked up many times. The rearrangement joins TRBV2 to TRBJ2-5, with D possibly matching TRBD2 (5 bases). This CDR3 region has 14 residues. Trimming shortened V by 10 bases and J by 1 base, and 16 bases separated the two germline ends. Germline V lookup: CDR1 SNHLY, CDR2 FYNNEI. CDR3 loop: CATGVSRRQETQYF. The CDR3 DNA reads TGTGCCACCGGGGTCAGCCGACGCCAAGAGACCCAGTACTTC.

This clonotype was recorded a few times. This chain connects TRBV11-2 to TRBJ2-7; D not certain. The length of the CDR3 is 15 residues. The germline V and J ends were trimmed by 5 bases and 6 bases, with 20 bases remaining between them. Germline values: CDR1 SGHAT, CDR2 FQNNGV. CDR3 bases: TGTGCCAGCAGCCCGATATACGGTCCCATTTCCGAGCAGTACTTC. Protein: CASSPIYGPISEQYF.

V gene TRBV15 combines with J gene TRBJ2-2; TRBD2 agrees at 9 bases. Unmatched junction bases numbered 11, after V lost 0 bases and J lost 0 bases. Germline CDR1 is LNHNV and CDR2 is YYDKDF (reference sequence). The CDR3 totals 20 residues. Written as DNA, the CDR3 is TGTGCCACCAGCAGAGAGTCTAGCGGGATGATTGTGTCGAACACCGGGGAGCTGTTTTTT. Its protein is CATSRESSGMIVSNTGELFF.

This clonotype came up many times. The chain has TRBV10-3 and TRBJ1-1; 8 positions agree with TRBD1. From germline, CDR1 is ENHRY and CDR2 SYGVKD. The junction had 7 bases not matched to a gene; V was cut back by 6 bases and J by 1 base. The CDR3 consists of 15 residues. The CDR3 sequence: CAIRDIDRGNTEAFF. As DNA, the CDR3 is TGTGCCATCAGAGATATCGACAGGGGGAACACTGAAGCTTTCTTT.

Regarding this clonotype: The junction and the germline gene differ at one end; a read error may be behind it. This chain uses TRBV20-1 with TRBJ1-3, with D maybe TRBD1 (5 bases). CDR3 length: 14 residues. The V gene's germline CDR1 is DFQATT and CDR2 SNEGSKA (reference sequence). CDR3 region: CSARGQGYDDRPNF. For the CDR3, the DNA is TGCAGTGCTAGAGGTCAAGGGTACGACGACAGACCCAATTTT.